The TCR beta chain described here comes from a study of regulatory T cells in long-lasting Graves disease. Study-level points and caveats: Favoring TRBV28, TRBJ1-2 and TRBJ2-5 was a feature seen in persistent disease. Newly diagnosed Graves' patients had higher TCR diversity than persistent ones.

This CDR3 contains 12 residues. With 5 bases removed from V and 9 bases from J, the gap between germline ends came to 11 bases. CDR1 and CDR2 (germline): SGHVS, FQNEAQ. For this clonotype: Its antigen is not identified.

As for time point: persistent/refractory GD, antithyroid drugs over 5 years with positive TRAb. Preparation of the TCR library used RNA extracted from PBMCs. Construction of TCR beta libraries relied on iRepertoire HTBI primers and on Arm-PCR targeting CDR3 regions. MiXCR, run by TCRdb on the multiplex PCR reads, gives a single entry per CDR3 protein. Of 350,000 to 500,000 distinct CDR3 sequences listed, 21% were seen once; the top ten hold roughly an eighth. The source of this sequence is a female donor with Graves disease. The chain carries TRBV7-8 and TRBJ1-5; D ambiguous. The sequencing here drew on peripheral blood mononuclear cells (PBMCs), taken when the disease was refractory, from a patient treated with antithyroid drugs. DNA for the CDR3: TGTGCCAGCAGCCCCACGGGGTGGCCCCAGCATTTT. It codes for CASSPTGWPQHF. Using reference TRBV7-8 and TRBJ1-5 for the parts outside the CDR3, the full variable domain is GAGVSQSPRYKVAKRGQDVALRCDPISGHVSLFWYQQALGQGPEFLTYFQNEAQLDKSGLPSDRFFAERPEGSVSTLKIQRTQQEDSAVYLCASSPTGWPQHFGDGTRLSIL.